Each of the 7 T cell receptor beta chains below was sequenced from the same sample in a study of identical twins. TCRdb passed the 5' RACE reads through MiXCR, listing each CDR3 protein once. In the table there are fewer than 900,000 distinct CDR3 sequences, 21% of which are singletons. These data also featured in a second study, about T cells expressing NK-cell markers.

The source material was PBMCs. The receptors come from a woman under 30 in good health.

The chain links TRBV6-2 or TRBV6-3 to TRBJ2-5; weak D call: TRBD2 (5 bases). The CDR3 is 15 amino acids. Germline V CDR1 and CDR2: MNHEY, SVGEGT. Trimming removed 6 bases at V and 0 bases at J, with 14 bases between. The CDR3 nucleotides read TGTGCCAGCAGCCGCCTCTCTAGCAACCAAGAGACCCAGTACTTC. Its protein product is CASSRLSSNQETQYF.

This clonotype appeared many times. The genes are TRBV11-2 and TRBJ1-2; D not certain. The CDR3 sequence is 16 residues long. Germline CDR1 reads SGHAT; CDR2 reads FQNNGV. Trimming shortened V by 7 bases and J by 6 bases, and 24 bases separated the two germline ends. The DNA of the CDR3 is TGTGCCAGCACCCCTGGCCCGGCGCGGTTAAGCGATGGCTACACCTTC. It is translated as CASTPGPARLSDGYTF.

The V gene is TRBV6-1, the J gene TRBJ1-2; TRBD1 matches at 9 bases. J gave up 9 bases and V 1 base, and 3 bases lay outside the gene matches. This CDR3 has 13 residues. The germline V gene has CDR1 MNHNS and CDR2 SASEGT. CDR3 in amino acids: CASSEDRGRRYTF. CDR3 coding DNA: TGTGCCAGCAGTGAAGACAGGGGGCGACGCTACACCTTC.

This clonotype was detected many times. The chain employs TRBV7-2 and TRBJ1-1, with a tentative D call TRBD1 (5 bases). V shed 7 bases and J shed 5 bases, with 23 bases lying between them. CDR1 and CDR2 from the germline V gene are SGHTA and FQGNSA. The CDR3 consists of 16 residues. CDR3 nucleotide sequence: TGTGCCAGCACCCCTCTGGGACGGTACGGCGATACTGAAGCTTTCTTT. Protein sequence: CASTPLGRYGDTEAFF. Full variable domain (outside the CDR3, taken from reference TRBV7-2 and TRBJ1-1): GAGVSQSPSNKVTEKGKDVELRCDPISGHTALYWYRQSLGQGLEFLIYFQGNSAPDKSGLPSDRFSAERTGGSVSTLTIQRTQQEDSAVYLCASTPLGRYGDTEAFFGQGTRLTVV.

In its sample, this clonotype was seen many times. The chain joins TRBV10-3 to TRBJ2-2; tentative D call: TRBD2 (5 bases). CDR1 and CDR2 (germline): ENHRY, SYGVKD. The CDR3 sequence is 15 residues long. The germline V and J ends were trimmed by 3 bases and 8 bases, with 16 bases remaining between them. CDR3 DNA: TGTGCCATCAGTGAACAAGGTCGAGGGAAGGGGGAGCTGTTTTTT. Protein product: CAISEQGRGKGELFF.

This clonotype occurred a few times. The chain uses TRBV20-1 and TRBJ2-7; D might be TRBD2 (6 bases). CDR3 length: 13 amino acids. V lost 1 base, J lost 7 bases, and 14 bases lay in between. Germline CDR1 reads DFQATT; CDR2 reads SNEGSKA (reference sequence). The CDR3 sequence: CSARAGRVEEQYF. As DNA, the CDR3 is TGCAGTGCTAGAGCCGGGAGAGTGGAAGAGCAGTACTTC.

This clonotype has a count of ten or more. The rearrangement joins TRBV7-6 to TRBJ1-6; the match to TRBD1 covers 7 bases. With 5 bases clipped from V and 9 bases from J, the junction kept 10 bases outside the gene matches. This CDR3 contains 15 residues. The V gene's germline CDR1 is SGHVS and CDR2 FNYEAQ. The CDR3 sequence is CASSSRQGAGSPLHF. DNA of the CDR3: TGTGCCAGCAGCAGTCGACAGGGTGCGGGTTCACCCCTCCACTTT.